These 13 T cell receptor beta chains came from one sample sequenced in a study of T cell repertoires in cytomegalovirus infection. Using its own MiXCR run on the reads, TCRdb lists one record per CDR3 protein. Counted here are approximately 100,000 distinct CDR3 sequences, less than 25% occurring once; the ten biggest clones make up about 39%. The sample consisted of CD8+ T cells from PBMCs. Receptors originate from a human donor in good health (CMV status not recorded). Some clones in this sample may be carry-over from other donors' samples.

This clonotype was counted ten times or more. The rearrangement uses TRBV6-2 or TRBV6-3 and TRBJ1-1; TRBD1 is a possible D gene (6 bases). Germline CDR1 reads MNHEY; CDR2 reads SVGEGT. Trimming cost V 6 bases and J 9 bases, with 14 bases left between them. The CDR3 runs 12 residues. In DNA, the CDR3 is TGTGCCAGCAGCATCGACAGGAATAAAGCTTTCTTT. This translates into CASSIDRNKAFF.

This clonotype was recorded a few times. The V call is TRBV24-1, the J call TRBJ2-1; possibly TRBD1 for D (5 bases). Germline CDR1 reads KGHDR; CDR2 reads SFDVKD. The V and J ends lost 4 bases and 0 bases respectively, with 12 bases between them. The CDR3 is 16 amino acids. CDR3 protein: CATSDPTGSSYNEQFF. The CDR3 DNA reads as TGTGCCACCAGTGACCCAACAGGCAGCTCCTACAATGAGCAGTTCTTC.

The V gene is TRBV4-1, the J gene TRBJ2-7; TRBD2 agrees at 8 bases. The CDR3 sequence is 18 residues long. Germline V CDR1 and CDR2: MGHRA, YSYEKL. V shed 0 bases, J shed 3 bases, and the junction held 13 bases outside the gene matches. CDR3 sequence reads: CASSQDKGSRTSIYEQYF. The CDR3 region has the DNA TGCGCCAGCAGCCAAGATAAAGGTAGCAGGACTAGCATCTACGAGCAGTACTTC.

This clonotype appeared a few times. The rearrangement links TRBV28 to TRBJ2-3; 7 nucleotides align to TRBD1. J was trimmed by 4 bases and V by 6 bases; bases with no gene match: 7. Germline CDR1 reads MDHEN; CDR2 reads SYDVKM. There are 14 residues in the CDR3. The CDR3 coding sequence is TGTGCCAGCAGCACCGGGACAGTAGCAGATACGCAGTATTTT. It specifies CASSTGTVADTQYF.

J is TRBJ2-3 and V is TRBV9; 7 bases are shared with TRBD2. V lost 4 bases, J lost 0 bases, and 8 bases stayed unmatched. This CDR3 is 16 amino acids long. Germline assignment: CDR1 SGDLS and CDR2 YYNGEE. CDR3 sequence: CASSLSREGSTDTQYF. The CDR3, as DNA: TGTGCCAGCAGCCTGTCGAGGGAGGGAAGCACAGATACGCAGTATTTT.

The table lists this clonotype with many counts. The CDR3 bases are TGTGCCAGCAGCTTATGGGGGACCGGCACAGATACGCAGTATTTT. It is translated as CASSLWGTGTDTQYF. The V call is TRBV7-6, the J call TRBJ2-3, with D possibly called TRBD1 or TRBD2 (5 bases each). With 2 bases removed from V and 1 base from J, the gap between germline ends came to 10 bases. Germline loops: CDR1 SGHVS, CDR2 FNYEAQ. This CDR3 is 15 amino acids long.

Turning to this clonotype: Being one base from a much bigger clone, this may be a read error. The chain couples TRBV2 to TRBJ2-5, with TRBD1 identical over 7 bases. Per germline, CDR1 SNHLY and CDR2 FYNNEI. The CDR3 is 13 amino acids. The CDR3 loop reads CASILTGQETKYF. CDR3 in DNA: TGTGCCAGCATCCTGACAGGGCAAGAGACCAAGTACTTC.

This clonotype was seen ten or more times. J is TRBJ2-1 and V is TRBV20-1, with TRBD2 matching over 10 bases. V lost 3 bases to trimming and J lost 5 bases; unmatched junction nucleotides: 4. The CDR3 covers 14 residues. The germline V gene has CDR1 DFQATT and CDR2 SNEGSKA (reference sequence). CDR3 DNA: TGCAGTGCTAGCAAACTAGCGGGGAACAATGAGCAGTTCTTC. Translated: CSASKLAGNNEQFF.

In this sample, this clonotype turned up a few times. The DNA of the CDR3 is TGTGCCAGCAGAGAGGGACAGGCTAGCACAGATACGCAGTATTTT. It yields the protein CASREGQASTDTQYF. The chain uses TRBV6-4 and TRBJ2-3, with TRBD1 matching 8 bases. Trimming removed 6 bases from V and 0 bases from J; junction bases left unmatched: 5. From germline, CDR1 is MRHNA and CDR2 SNTAGT. CDR3 length: 15 residues.

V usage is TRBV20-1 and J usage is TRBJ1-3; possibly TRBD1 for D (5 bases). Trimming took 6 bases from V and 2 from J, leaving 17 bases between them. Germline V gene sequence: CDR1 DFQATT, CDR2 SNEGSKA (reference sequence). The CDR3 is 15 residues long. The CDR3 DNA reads TGCAGTGCCCAAGATGGGGACCTACCTGGAAACACCATATATTTT. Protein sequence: CSAQDGDLPGNTIYF.

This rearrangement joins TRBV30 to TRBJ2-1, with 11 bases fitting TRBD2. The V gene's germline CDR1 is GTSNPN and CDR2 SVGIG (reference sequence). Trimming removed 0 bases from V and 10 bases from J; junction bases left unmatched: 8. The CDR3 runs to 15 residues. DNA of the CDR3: TGTGCCTGGAGTGTAATAGCGGGAGGGCCACGAGAGCAGTTCTTC. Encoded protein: CAWSVIAGGPREQFF.

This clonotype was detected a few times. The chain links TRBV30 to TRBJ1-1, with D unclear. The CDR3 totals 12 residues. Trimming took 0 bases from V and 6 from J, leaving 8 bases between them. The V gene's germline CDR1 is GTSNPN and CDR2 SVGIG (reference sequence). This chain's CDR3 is CAWSVQRPEAFF. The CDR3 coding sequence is TGTGCCTGGAGTGTACAGCGCCCTGAAGCTTTCTTT.

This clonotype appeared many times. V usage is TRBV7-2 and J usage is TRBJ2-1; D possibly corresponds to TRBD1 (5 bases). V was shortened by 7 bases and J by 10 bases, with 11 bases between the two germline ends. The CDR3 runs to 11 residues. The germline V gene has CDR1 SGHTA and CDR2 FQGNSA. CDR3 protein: CASTEGAEQFF. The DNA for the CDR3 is TGTGCCAGCACGGAAGGGGCAGAGCAGTTCTTC.